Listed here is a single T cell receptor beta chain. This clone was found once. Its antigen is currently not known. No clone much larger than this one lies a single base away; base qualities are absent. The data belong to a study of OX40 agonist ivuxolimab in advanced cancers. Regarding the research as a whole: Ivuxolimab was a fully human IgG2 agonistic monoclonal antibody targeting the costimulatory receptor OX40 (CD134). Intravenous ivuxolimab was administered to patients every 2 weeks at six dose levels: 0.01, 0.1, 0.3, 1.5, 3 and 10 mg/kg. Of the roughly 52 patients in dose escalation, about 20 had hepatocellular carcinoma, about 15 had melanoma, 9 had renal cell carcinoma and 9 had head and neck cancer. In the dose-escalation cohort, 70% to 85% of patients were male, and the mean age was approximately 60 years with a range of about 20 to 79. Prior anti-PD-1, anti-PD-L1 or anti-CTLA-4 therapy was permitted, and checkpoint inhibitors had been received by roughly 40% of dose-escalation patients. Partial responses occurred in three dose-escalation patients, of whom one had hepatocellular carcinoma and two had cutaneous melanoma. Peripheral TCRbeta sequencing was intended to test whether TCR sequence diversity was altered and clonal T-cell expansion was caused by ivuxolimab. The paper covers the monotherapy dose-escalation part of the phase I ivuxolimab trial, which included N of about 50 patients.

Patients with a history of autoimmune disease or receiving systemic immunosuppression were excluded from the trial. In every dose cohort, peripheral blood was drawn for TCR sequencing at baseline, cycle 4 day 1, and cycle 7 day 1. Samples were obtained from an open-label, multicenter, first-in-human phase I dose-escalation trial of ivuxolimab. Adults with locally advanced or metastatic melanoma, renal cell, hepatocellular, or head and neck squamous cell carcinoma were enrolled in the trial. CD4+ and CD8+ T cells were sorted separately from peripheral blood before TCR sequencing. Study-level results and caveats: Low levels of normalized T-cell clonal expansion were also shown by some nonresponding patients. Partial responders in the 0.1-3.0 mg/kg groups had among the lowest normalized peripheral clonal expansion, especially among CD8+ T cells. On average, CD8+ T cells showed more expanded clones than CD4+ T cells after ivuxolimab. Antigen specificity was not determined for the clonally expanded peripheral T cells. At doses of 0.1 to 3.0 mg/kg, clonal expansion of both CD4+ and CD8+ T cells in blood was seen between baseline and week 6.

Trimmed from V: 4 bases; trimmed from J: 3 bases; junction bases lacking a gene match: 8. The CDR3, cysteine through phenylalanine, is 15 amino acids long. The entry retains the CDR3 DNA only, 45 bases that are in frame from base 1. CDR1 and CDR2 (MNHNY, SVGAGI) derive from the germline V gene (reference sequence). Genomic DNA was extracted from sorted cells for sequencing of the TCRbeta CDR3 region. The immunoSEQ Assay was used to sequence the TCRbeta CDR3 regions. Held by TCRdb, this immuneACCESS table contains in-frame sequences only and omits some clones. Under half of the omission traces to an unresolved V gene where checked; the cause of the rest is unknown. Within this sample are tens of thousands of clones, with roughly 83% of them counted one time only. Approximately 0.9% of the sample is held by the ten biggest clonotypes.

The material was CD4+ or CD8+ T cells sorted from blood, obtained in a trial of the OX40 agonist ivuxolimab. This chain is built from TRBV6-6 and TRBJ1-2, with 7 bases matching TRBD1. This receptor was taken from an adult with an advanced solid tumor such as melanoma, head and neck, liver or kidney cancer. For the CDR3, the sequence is CASSFLAGGDYGYTF. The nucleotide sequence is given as TGTGCCAGCAGTTTCCTCGCAGGGGGGGACTATGGCTACACCTTC.